The 19 T cell receptor beta chains below were found in one sample sequenced in a study of T cells after somatic rescue of genetic block. Sequencing used immunoSEQ multiplex PCR; TCRdb keeps in-frame clones, though not all of them. The sample lists about 72,000 clones, under 95% seen once, with roughly 2.9% in the top ten. Source material: peripheral blood mononuclear cells (PBMCs). The receptors here all came from a young man.

The chain is built from TRBV5-5 and TRBJ2-7; D may correspond to TRBD1 or TRBD2 (6 bases each). This CDR3 has 15 amino acids. Looked up from germline, CDR1 is SGHKS and CDR2 is YYEKEE (reference sequence). Trimming took off 0 bases at V and 1 base at J, with 11 bases between the two ends. The CDR3 DNA follows: TGTGCCAGCAGCTTGGATGAGGGGGGTTCCTACGAGCAGTACTTC. Protein sequence: CASSLDEGGSYEQYF.

The chain links TRBV28 to TRBJ2-1; 10 bases align to TRBD1. V trimming: 7 bases; J trimming: 5 bases; junction bases outside the gene matches: 8. The CDR3 has 15 amino acids. CDR1 and CDR2 (germline): MDHEN, SYDVKM. CDR3 DNA sequence: TGTGCCAGCATTCGAGGAGGGACAGGGGACAATGAGCAGTTCTTC. The encoded protein is CASIRGGTGDNEQFF.

The chain has TRBV5-1 and TRBJ2-7, with 10 positions matching TRBD1. CDR1 and CDR2 from the germline V gene are SGHRS and YFSETQ. This CDR3 is built from 14 residues. V lost 3 bases and J lost 9; bases outside the gene matches: 9. CDR3 loop: CASSSTGTGDGQYF. As DNA, the CDR3 is TGCGCCAGCAGCTCAACCGGGACAGGGGACGGGCAGTACTTC. Complete variable domain (other parts from reference TRBV5-1 and TRBJ2-7): KAGVTQTPRYLIKTRGQQVTLSCSPISGHRSVSWYQQTPGQGLQFLFEYFSETQRNKGNFPGRFSGRQFSNSRSEMNVSTLELGDSALYLCASSSTGTGDGQYFGPGTRLTVT.

The chain joins TRBV10-3 to TRBJ2-2, with D possibly being TRBD2 (7 bases). V lost 2 bases, J lost 3 bases, and 13 bases lay in between. The CDR3 is 16 residues long. The V gene's germline CDR1 is ENHRY and CDR2 SYGVKD. CDR3 region: CAISEGRGLDTGELFF. As DNA, the CDR3 is TGTGCCATCAGTGAGGGGCGGGGGCTGGACACCGGGGAGCTGTTTTTT.

J is TRBJ2-3 and V is TRBV5-6; D not certain. Germline V CDR1 and CDR2: SGHDT, YYEEEE. The CDR3 is 15 amino acids. The V and J ends lost 1 base and 2 bases respectively, with 11 bases between them. CDR3 sequence reads: CASSLTVGSTDTQYF. CDR3 DNA: TGTGCCAGCAGCTTGACCGTGGGGTCCACAGATACGCAGTATTTT.

The chain couples TRBV19 to TRBJ1-5; D gene unclear. Germline CDR1 and CDR2: LNHDA and SQIVND (reference sequence). This CDR3 is built from 14 residues. Trimming cost V 2 bases and J 7 bases, with 12 bases left between them. DNA of the CDR3: TGTGCCAGTAGTATACGGCAGGCTGGGCAGCCCCAGCATTTT. Translating gives CASSIRQAGQPQHF.

This clone was detected only once. This chain uses TRBV5-1 with TRBJ2-7; TRBD2 aligns across 9 bases. CDR1 and CDR2 (germline): SGHRS, YFSETQ. The CDR3 length is 16 residues. The junction had 9 bases not matched to a gene; V was cut back by 3 bases and J by 2 bases. For the CDR3, the DNA is TGCGCCAGCAGCTCGGGCCTAGCGGGGACTGCCTACGAGCAGTACTTC. This gives the protein CASSSGLAGTAYEQYF.

The V gene is TRBV5-6, the J gene TRBJ1-2; D is uncertain. This CDR3 spans 13 amino acids. The germline V gene encodes CDR1 SGHDT and CDR2 YYEEEE. Trimming removed 2 bases from V and 1 base from J, with 6 bases in between. CDR3 sequence: CASSFQSNYGYTF. CDR3 bases: TGTGCCAGCAGCTTCCAGAGTAACTATGGCTACACCTTC.

This clone was detected once. CDR3 nucleotide sequence: TGTGCCAGCAGCTCCAGAAACAGTCCAGATACGCAGTATTTT. Protein: CASSSRNSPDTQYF. This chain uses TRBV7-2 with TRBJ2-3, with no clear D. Germline CDR1 reads SGHTA; CDR2 reads FQGNSA. V was trimmed by 4 bases and J by 4 bases, leaving 12 bases between them. The CDR3 is made up of 14 amino acids.

V gene TRBV6-1 combines with J gene TRBJ2-2; 9 positions match TRBD1. The CDR3 totals 15 residues. Germline trimming cut 7 bases from V and 5 bases from J; bases unmatched to any gene: 8. Germline V gene lookup returns CDR1 MNHNS and CDR2 SASEGT. Here the CDR3 DNA reads TGTGCCAGCATCCCGGACAGGGGAGGAACCGGGGAGCTGTTTTTT. Its translation: CASIPDRGGTGELFF.

The chain couples TRBV11-2 to TRBJ1-1; 11 bases are a match to TRBD1. The CDR3 runs 14 residues. Germline V gives CDR1 SGHAT, CDR2 FQNNGV. After removal of 1 base from V and 10 bases from J, the junction contained 5 bases not matched to a gene. The CDR3 bases are TGTGCCAGCAGCTTAGGAGGACAGGGGGCCCGAGCTTTCTTT. Its translation: CASSLGGQGARAFF.

The chain recombines TRBV5-4 with TRBJ1-5; tentative D call: TRBD1 (6 bases). Trimming removed 0 bases at V and 6 bases at J, with 13 bases between. Germline CDR1 SGHNT, CDR2 YYREEE (reference sequence). The CDR3 extends over 15 amino acids. CDR3 bases: TGTGCCAGCAGCTTGGACAGGGCGGCCATTCAGCCCCAGCATTTT. This encodes CASSLDRAAIQPQHF.

The rearrangement joins TRBV28 to TRBJ2-1; D is ambiguous. The CDR3 is 13 amino acids. Germline assignment: CDR1 MDHEN and CDR2 SYDVKM. V was pared by 6 bases and J by 6 bases, with 12 bases between. This CDR3 is CASSFPSSNEQFF. The CDR3, as DNA: TGTGCCAGCAGCTTCCCGTCTAGCAATGAGCAGTTCTTC. The variable domain in full, with the rest retrieved from reference TRBV28 and TRBJ2-1, is DVKVTQSSRYLVKRTGEKVFLECVQDMDHENMFWYRQDPGLGLRLIYFSYDVKMKEKGDIPEGYSVSREKKERFSLILESASTNQTSMYLCASSFPSSNEQFFGPGTRLTVL.

On this clone: Sequence at one end of the junction differs from germline and may be a read error. The rearrangement joins TRBV11-2 to TRBJ2-5, with a weak D call TRBD2 (7 bases). The CDR3 consists of 12 residues. The germline CDR1 and CDR2 sequences are SGHAT and FQNNGV. The CDR3 coding sequence is TGTGCCAGCAGCTTAGATAGGGGGGGGTTGCACTTC. This translates into CASSLDRGGLHF.

This clone has a single count. The chain employs TRBV5-8 and TRBJ1-4; D call uncertain. CDR3 size: 14 residues. In germline, CDR1 is SGHTS, CDR2 YDEGEE. V dropped 4 bases and J dropped 0 bases, with 7 bases sitting between them. CDR3 in amino acids: CASSRDSTNEKLFF. The DNA of the CDR3 is TGTGCCAGCAGCCGAGATTCAACTAATGAAAAACTGTTTTTT.

The CDR3 region is CASSQELGVDEQYF. The CDR3 bases are TGCGCCAGCAGCCAAGAGCTAGGAGTGGACGAGCAGTACTTC. This chain uses TRBV4-1 with TRBJ2-7; D is undetermined. CDR3 size: 14 residues. The germline V gene encodes CDR1 MGHRA and CDR2 YSYEKL. V gave up 0 bases and J gave up 5 bases, with 11 bases separating them.

The chain has TRBV11-1 and TRBJ2-5, with 7 bases lining up with TRBD2. CDR1 is SGHAT and CDR2 is FQDESV in the germline V gene (reference sequence). V trimming: 5 bases; J trimming: 5 bases; junction bases outside the gene matches: 5. CDR3 length: 13 amino acids. The CDR3 sequence is CASSQGLWETQYF. The CDR3 DNA reads TGTGCCAGCAGCCAGGGACTATGGGAGACCCAGTACTTC.

The rearrangement joins TRBV7-2 to TRBJ2-1, with 13 bases fitting TRBD2. The germline V gene encodes CDR1 SGHTA and CDR2 FQGNSA. CDR3 length equals 14 residues. V was clipped by 6 bases and J by 7 bases; unmatched bases: 3. CDR3 in DNA: TGTGCCAGCAGGCCGACTAGCGGGGGGAATGAGCAGTTCTTC. It encodes CASRPTSGGNEQFF.

The rearrangement uses TRBV4-1 and TRBJ1-5; 7 bases match TRBD1. V dropped 3 bases and J dropped 4; count of bases not matched to a gene: 3. CDR3 size: 14 residues. Germline lookup yields CDR1 MGHRA and CDR2 YSYEKL. The CDR3 loop is CASSQGTENQPQHF. In nucleotides, the CDR3 is TGCGCCAGCAGCCAGGGGACAGAGAATCAGCCCCAGCATTTT.